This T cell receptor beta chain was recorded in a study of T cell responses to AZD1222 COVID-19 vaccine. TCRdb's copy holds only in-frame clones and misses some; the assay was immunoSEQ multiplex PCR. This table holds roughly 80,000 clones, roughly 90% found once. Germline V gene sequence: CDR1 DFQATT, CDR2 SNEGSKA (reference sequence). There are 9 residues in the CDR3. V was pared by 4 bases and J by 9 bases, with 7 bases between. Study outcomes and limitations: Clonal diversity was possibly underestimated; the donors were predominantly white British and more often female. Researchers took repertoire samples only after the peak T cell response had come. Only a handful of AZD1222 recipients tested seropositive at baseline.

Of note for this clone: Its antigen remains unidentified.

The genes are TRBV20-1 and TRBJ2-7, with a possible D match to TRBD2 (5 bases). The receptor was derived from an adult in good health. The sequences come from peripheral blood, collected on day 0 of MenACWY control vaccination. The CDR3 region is CSAMDSQYF. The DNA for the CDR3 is TGCAGTGCTATGGACTCGCAGTACTTC.